The 20 T cell receptor beta chains reported below all come from one sample, sequenced in a study of T cell repertoires in cytomegalovirus infection. Via MiXCR, TCRdb re-called the reads, giving one row per CDR3 protein. The data hold a few hundred thousand distinct CDR3 sequences, with 40% to 50% observed a single time. These receptors' antigens are unknown. Specimen: cultured PBMCs, collected from culture after CMV antigen stimulation. These receptors originate from a human donor in good health (CMV status not recorded). Some clones in this sample may be carry-over from other donors' samples.

V usage is TRBV28 and J usage is TRBJ2-1, with a weak D call TRBD1 (5 bases). CDR3 length: 15 amino acids. Germline CDR1 is MDHEN and CDR2 is SYDVKM. Deletions cut 5 bases from V and 4 bases from J, with 15 bases between. The CDR3 sequence is CASSPSRTTYNEQFF. The CDR3 DNA reads as TGTGCCAGCAGTCCCAGCCGGACAACTTACAATGAGCAGTTCTTC.

This clonotype was seen a few times. The J gene is TRBJ2-1, the V gene TRBV7-8; 8 bases are a match to TRBD2. Germline trimming cut 5 bases from V and 7 bases from J; bases unmatched to any gene: 10. CDR1 is SGHVS and CDR2 is FQNEAQ in the germline V gene. The CDR3 loop spans 15 amino acids. The CDR3 spells CASSLLSGGQNEQFF. The DNA of the CDR3 is TGTGCCAGCAGCCTTTTAAGCGGGGGCCAAAATGAGCAGTTCTTC.

This clonotype was recorded a few times. For the CDR3, the DNA is TGTGCCAGCAGTCGGGGGGGGCCGAGGGGCACAGATACGCAGTATTTT. It yields the protein CASSRGGPRGTDTQYF. The J gene is TRBJ2-3, the V gene TRBV7-9; the match to TRBD2 covers 8 bases. V dropped 6 bases and J dropped 1; count of bases not matched to a gene: 9. The germline gives CDR1 SEHNR, CDR2 FQNEAQ (reference sequence). The length of the CDR3 is 16 residues.

The gene calls are TRBV7-2 and TRBJ1-1; weak D call: TRBD1 (6 bases). Trimming shortened V by 5 bases and J by 9 bases, and 22 bases separated the two germline ends. Germline CDR1 and CDR2: SGHTA and FQGNSA. The CDR3 has 15 residues. The CDR3 DNA is TGTGCCAGCAGCCCGAATAGGGGGTTAAACCTTAAAGCTTTCTTT. It codes for CASSPNRGLNLKAFF.

The chain links TRBV7-6 to TRBJ2-1; TRBD1 is a possible D gene (5 bases). Per germline, CDR1 SGHVS and CDR2 FNYEAQ. The CDR3 spans 14 residues. Trimming took 5 bases from V and 2 from J, leaving 10 bases between them. CDR3 protein: CASSRPDTYNEQFF. The CDR3, as DNA: TGTGCCAGCAGCCGACCGGACACCTACAATGAGCAGTTCTTC.

The chain recombines TRBV6-2 or TRBV6-3 with TRBJ2-1; possibly TRBD2 for D (5 bases). The CDR3 has 15 amino acids. The V gene's germline CDR1 is MNHEY and CDR2 SVGEGT. Between the trimmed V and J ends, which lost 6 bases and 0 bases, there was a span of 12 bases. This CDR3 reads CASRSPGSSYNEQFF. CDR3 bases: TGTGCCAGCAGAAGTCCGGGATCCTCCTACAATGAGCAGTTCTTC.

This clonotype turned up a few times. CDR3 sequence (DNA): TGTGCCAGCAGCTACTACGGGTGGGGCACTGAAGCTTTCTTT. Its translation is CASSYYGWGTEAFF. The chain carries TRBV7-2 and TRBJ1-1; no clear D. With 4 bases removed from V and 4 bases from J, the gap between germline ends came to 13 bases. CDR1 and CDR2 (germline): SGHTA, FQGNSA. The CDR3 runs to 14 residues.

This clonotype has a handful of counts. The chain combines TRBV11-2 with TRBJ1-6, with D unresolved. The CDR3 totals 17 residues. Germline V gene sequence: CDR1 SGHAT, CDR2 FQNNGV. Trimming cost V 5 bases and J 5 bases, with 19 bases left between them. CDR3 nucleotides: TGTGCCAGCAGCCCGCGAGGCTCGGGTATTCATAATTCACCCCTCCACTTT. Amino acids: CASSPRGSGIHNSPLHF.

This clonotype showed up many times. This chain links TRBV7-6 with TRBJ2-5; no clear D gene. V was shortened by 4 bases and J by 1 base, with 1 base between the two germline ends. Looked up from germline, CDR1 is SGHVS and CDR2 is FNYEAQ. This CDR3 comprises 11 residues. CDR3 residues: CASSSQETQYF. CDR3 bases: TGTGCCAGCAGCTCCCAAGAGACCCAGTACTTC.

The chain couples TRBV12-3 or TRBV12-4 to TRBJ2-7; D is perhaps TRBD1 (6 bases). This CDR3 is built from 14 residues. Between the trimmed V and J ends, which lost 6 bases and 2 bases, there was a span of 14 bases. Here the CDR3 reads CASSSGQRPYEQYF. The CDR3 DNA is TGTGCCAGCAGCTCAGGACAGCGCCCCTACGAGCAGTACTTC.

The gene calls are TRBV7-9 and TRBJ2-1; a weak D match, TRBD2 (5 bases). The length of the CDR3 is 15 residues. CDR1 is SEHNR, CDR2 FQNEAQ, per germline (reference sequence). The V end was cut by 4 bases, the J end by 0 bases, with 10 bases between. The CDR3, as DNA: TGTGCCAGCAGCTCCCCGGGGAGCTCCTACAATGAGCAGTTCTTC. Translation: CASSSPGSSYNEQFF.

The genes are TRBV6-2 or TRBV6-3 and TRBJ2-1; TRBD2 aligns across 7 bases. The length of the CDR3 is 14 residues. CDR1 is MNHEY and CDR2 is SVGEGT in the germline V gene. Trimming took 7 bases from V and 7 from J; bases not matched to a gene: 10. CDR3: CASNEAGDGNEQFF. The DNA for the CDR3 is TGTGCCAGCAATGAGGCGGGAGACGGTAATGAGCAGTTCTTC.

The gene calls are TRBV7-2 and TRBJ2-7; D gene ambiguous. V lost 1 base and J 6 bases, leaving 7 bases between the germline ends. The CDR3 is 12 amino acids. In germline, CDR1 is SGHTA, CDR2 FQGNSA. Here the CDR3 DNA reads TGTGCCAGCAGCTTAGGACCCTCCGAGCAGTACTTC. It specifies CASSLGPSEQYF.

V usage is TRBV19 and J usage is TRBJ2-5, with D perhaps matching TRBD1 (6 bases). V shed 5 bases and J shed 4 bases, with 14 bases lying between them. The CDR3 loop spans 14 amino acids. CDR1 is LNHDA, CDR2 SQIVND, per germline (reference sequence). DNA for the CDR3: TGTGCCAGTAGTGTTAACAGGGTAGCAGAGACCCAGTACTTC. Translating gives CASSVNRVAETQYF. Supplemented by reference TRBV19 and TRBJ2-5, the full variable domain reads DGGITQSPKYLFRKEGQNVTLSCEQNLNHDAMYWYRQDPGQGLRLIYYSQIVNDFQKGDIAEGYSVSREKKESFPLTVTSAQKNPTAFYLCASSVNRVAETQYFGPGTRLLVL.

The sample holds a few counts of this clonotype. The chain recombines TRBV4-3 with TRBJ2-2; D unclear. Germline CDR1 and CDR2: LGHNA and YSLEER. Trimming removed 0 bases from V and 4 bases from J, with 6 bases in between. The CDR3 loop spans 14 amino acids. As DNA, the CDR3 is TGCGCCAGCAGCCAAGATGACGGCACCGGGGAGCTGTTTTTT. This translates into CASSQDDGTGELFF.

The genes are TRBV6-1 and TRBJ2-5; 7 nucleotides line up with TRBD2. Trimming cost V 11 bases and J 4 bases; bases outside gene matches: 10. The germline gives CDR1 MNHNS, CDR2 SASEGT. The CDR3 extends over 13 amino acids. Written as DNA, the CDR3 is TGTGCCGCCAGGGAACGGGGGGTAGAGACCCAGTACTTC. Residues: CAARERGVETQYF.

This clonotype was counted many times. V usage is TRBV7-8 and J usage is TRBJ2-5; 8 positions match TRBD2. Germline loops: CDR1 SGHVS, CDR2 FQNEAQ. With V trimmed by 7 bases and J by 5 bases, 12 bases remained unmatched. The CDR3 length is 15 residues. CDR3 nucleotide sequence: TGTGCCAGCACCCCAGAGGCGGGAGGAGGGGAGACCCAGTACTTC. Its protein is CASTPEAGGGETQYF.

The rearrangement joins TRBV10-3 to TRBJ1-1; D perhaps matches TRBD1 (5 bases). Trimming left V 0 bases short and J 8 bases short, with 7 bases between. CDR1 ENHRY and CDR2 SYGVKD come from the germline V gene. The CDR3 sequence is 12 residues long. This CDR3 reads CAISESWDEAFF. DNA of the CDR3: TGTGCCATCAGTGAGTCGTGGGACGAAGCTTTCTTT.

This chain links TRBV10-3 with TRBJ1-2; D perhaps matches TRBD1 (5 bases). Deletions cut 2 bases from V and 3 bases from J, with 13 bases between. The germline gives CDR1 ENHRY, CDR2 SYGVKD. CDR3 length equals 15 residues. CDR3 DNA: TGTGCCATCAGTGAGGAGGGGCCCGCTTACTATGGCTACACCTTC. This encodes CAISEEGPAYYGYTF.

The V call is TRBV19, the J call TRBJ1-2, with D possibly TRBD1 on 6 matching bases. The CDR3 has 13 amino acids. V lost 7 bases, J lost 4 bases, and 13 bases lay in between. The germline V gene encodes CDR1 LNHDA and CDR2 SQIVND (reference sequence). The CDR3 region is CASNSDSLYGYTF. Written as DNA, the CDR3 is TGTGCCAGTAACTCGGACAGTCTCTATGGCTACACCTTC.